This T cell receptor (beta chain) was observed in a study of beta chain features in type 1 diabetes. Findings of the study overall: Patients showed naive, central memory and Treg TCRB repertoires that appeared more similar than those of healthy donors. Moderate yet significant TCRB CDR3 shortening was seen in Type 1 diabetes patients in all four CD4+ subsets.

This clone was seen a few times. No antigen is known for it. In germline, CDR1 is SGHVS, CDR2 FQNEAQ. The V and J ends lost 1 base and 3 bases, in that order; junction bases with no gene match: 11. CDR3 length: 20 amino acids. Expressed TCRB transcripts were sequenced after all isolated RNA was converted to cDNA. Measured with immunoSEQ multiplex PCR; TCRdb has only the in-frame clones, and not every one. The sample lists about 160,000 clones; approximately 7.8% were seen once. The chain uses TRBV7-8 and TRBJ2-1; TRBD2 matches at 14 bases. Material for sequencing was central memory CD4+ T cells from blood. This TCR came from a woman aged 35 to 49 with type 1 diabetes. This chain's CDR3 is CASSLGGRTSGRKNYNEQFF. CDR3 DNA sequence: TGTGCCAGCAGCTTAGGTGGACGGACTAGCGGGAGGAAGAACTACAATGAGCAGTTCTTC.